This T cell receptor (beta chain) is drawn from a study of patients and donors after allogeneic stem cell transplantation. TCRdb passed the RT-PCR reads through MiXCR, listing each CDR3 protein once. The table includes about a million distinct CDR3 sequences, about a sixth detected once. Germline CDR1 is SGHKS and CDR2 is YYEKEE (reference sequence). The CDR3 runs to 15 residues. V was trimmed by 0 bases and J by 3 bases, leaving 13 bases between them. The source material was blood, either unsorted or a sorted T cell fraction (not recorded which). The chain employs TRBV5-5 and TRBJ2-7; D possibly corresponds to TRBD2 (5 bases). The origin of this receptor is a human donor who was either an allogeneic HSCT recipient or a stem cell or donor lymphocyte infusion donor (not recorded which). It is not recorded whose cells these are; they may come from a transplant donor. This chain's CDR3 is CASSLEDSRDYEQYF. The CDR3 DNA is TGTGCCAGCAGCTTGGAGGACTCGAGGGACTACGAGCAGTACTTC.